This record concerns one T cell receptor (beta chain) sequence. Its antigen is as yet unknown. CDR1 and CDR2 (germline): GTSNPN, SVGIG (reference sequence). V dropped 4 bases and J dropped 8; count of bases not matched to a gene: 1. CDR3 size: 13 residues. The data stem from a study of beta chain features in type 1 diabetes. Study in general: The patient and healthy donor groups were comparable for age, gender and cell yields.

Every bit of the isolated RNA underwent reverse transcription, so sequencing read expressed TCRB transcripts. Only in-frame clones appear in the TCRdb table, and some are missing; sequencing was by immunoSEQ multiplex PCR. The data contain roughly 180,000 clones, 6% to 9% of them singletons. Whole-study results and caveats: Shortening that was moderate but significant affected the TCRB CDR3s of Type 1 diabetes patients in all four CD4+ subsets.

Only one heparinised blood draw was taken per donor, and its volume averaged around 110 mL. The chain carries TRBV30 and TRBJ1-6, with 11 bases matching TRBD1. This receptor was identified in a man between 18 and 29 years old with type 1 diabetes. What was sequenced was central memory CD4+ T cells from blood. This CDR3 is CAWMGQGDSPLHF. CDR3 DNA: TGTGCCTGGATGGGACAGGGGGATTCACCCCTCCACTTT.